The TCR beta chain under discussion was sequenced for a study of radiotherapy plus CTLA-4 blockade in lung cancer. Study-level results: Expansion in blood of tumor-derived TCR clones was seen after radiotherapy plus ipilimumab. Reports identified early blood T cell clone dynamics, with interferon-beta, as the best response predictor.

TCRdb's table, derived via immunoSEQ multiplex PCR, lists solely in-frame clones and lacks some. Here the sample spans roughly 86,000 clones, 83% being singletons. Patients in the study, people with chemo-refractory metastatic non-small-cell lung cancer, received focal radiation plus ipilimumab CTLA-4 blockade. The germline V gene encodes CDR1 SGHKS and CDR2 YYEKEE (reference sequence). V gave up 3 bases and J gave up 7 bases, with 13 bases separating them. The CDR3 extends over 13 amino acids. Regarding this clone: The antigen is not known.

The chain has TRBV5-5 and TRBJ1-1, with D perhaps TRBD1 (6 bases). The sequences come from peripheral blood, collected from a patient treated with radiotherapy plus ipilimumab. The TCR originated in a human donor with non-small cell lung cancer who had stable disease on radiotherapy plus ipilimumab. Here the CDR3 reads CASSSGQHYEAFF. The DNA for the CDR3 is TGTGCCAGCAGCTCGGGACAACATTATGAAGCTTTCTTT.